These T cell receptor beta chains were read from a single sample in a study of Ad26.COV2.S vaccination and SARS-CoV-2 variants. Data came from immunoSEQ multiplex PCR; TCRdb stores just in-frame clones and leaves some out. The sample includes hundreds of thousands of clones, more than 70% of them seen just once. Sequenced material: peripheral blood, taken in a trial of Ad26.COV2.S vaccine versus placebo. The receptors come from a person between 18 and 65 years old who received the Ad26.COV2.S COVID-19 vaccine or a placebo. The CDR3 runs from the conserved cysteine through the conserved F or W. Fields, in order: V gene, D gene, J gene, clone size, CDR3 DNA, CDR3 protein. D genes are given only for firm matches. Expanded clones get a size class; other rows say once, few or many, or leave the size out.

v_call: TRBV9
d_call: TRBD2
j_call: TRBJ2-1
clone_size: -
cdr3_nt: TGTGCCAGCAGCGTAGAACTAGCGAGTAATGAGCAGTTCTTC
cdr3_aa: CASSVELASNEQFF

v_call: TRBV7-9
d_call: -
j_call: TRBJ2-7
clone_size: -
cdr3_nt: TGTGCCAGCAGTTCAGATAGGGACCAATACAAGCAGTACTTC
cdr3_aa: CASSSDRDQYKQYF

v_call: TRBV20-1
d_call: -
j_call: TRBJ2-7
clone_size: -
cdr3_nt: TGCAGTGCTAGTCACAGGCTGGGGGGAGGCTACGAGCAGTACTTC
cdr3_aa: CSASHRLGGGYEQYF

v_call: TRBV15
d_call: -
j_call: TRBJ2-7
clone_size: once
cdr3_nt: TGTGCCACCAGCAGAGACCAAGCCACGCCGTGGCAGTACTTC
cdr3_aa: CATSRDQATPWQYF

v_call: TRBV5-5
d_call: TRBD1
j_call: TRBJ1-4
clone_size: once
cdr3_nt: TGTGCCAGCAGCCCTGGGACAGGGGGCCCGTCTGAAAAACTGTTTTTT
cdr3_aa: CASSPGTGGPSEKLFF

v_call: TRBV6-5
d_call: -
j_call: TRBJ1-1
clone_size: -
cdr3_nt: TGTGCCAGCAGTTACGAGGAAGGGACGAAAGCTTTCTTT
cdr3_aa: CASSYEEGTKAFF

v_call: TRBV29-1
d_call: -
j_call: TRBJ2-1
clone_size: -
cdr3_nt: TGCAGCGTTGGAAGTTCCAATGAGCAGTTCTTC
cdr3_aa: CSVGSSNEQFF

v_call: TRBV2
d_call: TRBD2
j_call: TRBJ2-7
clone_size: -
cdr3_nt: TGTGCCAGCAGTGAAACTAGCGGGAGTTACGAGTACTTC
cdr3_aa: CASSETSGSYEYF

v_call: TRBV12-3/TRBV12-4
d_call: -
j_call: TRBJ1-4
clone_size: -
cdr3_nt: TGTGCCAGCAGTTCATCAGGATCCGAAAAACTGTTTTTT
cdr3_aa: CASSSSGSEKLFF

v_call: TRBV7-2
d_call: -
j_call: TRBJ1-2
clone_size: -
cdr3_nt: TGTGCCAGCAGCTTAGGCCGGGGATTAGACTATGGCTACACCTTC
cdr3_aa: CASSLGRGLDYGYTF

v_call: TRBV7-3
d_call: -
j_call: TRBJ2-5
clone_size: -
cdr3_nt: TGTGCCAGCAGCTTAGGTGGACAGCCACAAGAGACCCAGTACTTC
cdr3_aa: CASSLGGQPQETQYF

v_call: TRBV5-4
d_call: -
j_call: TRBJ1-2
clone_size: -
cdr3_nt: TGTGCCAGCAGCTTGCCCCTTGGTAGTAACTATGGCTACACCTTC
cdr3_aa: CASSLPLGSNYGYTF

v_call: TRBV5-4
d_call: -
j_call: TRBJ1-2
clone_size: few
cdr3_nt: TGTGCCAGCAGCTTGGATGTGGGGTATGGCTACACCTTC
cdr3_aa: CASSLDVGYGYTF

v_call: TRBV10-1
d_call: TRBD2
j_call: TRBJ2-5
clone_size: many
cdr3_nt: TGCGCCAGCAGGCCAGCACTTACGACTAGCGGGAGATCGTGGGAGACCCAGTACTTC
cdr3_aa: CASRPALTTSGRSWETQYF

v_call: TRBV24-1
d_call: -
j_call: TRBJ2-1
clone_size: -
cdr3_nt: TGTGCCACCAGTGAAAACAATGAGCAGTTCTTC
cdr3_aa: CATSENNEQFF

v_call: TRBV5-1
d_call: -
j_call: TRBJ2-7
clone_size: -
cdr3_nt: TGCGCCAGCAGCTTCAAGGAGACCTACGAGCAGTACTTC
cdr3_aa: CASSFKETYEQYF

v_call: TRBV7-2
d_call: -
j_call: TRBJ1-3
clone_size: -
cdr3_nt: TGTGCCAGCAGACCTAGGGAAAGGGAAAACACCATATATTTT
cdr3_aa: CASRPRERENTIYF

v_call: TRBV19
d_call: TRBD1
j_call: TRBJ2-7
clone_size: -
cdr3_nt: TGTGCCAGTAGTCGACAGGGGCTCCACGAGCAGTACTTC
cdr3_aa: CASSRQGLHEQYF

v_call: TRBV19
d_call: -
j_call: TRBJ1-4
clone_size: -
cdr3_nt: TGTGCCAGTAGTACTCCCGGGACGATCAGGGAAAAACTGTTTTTT
cdr3_aa: CASSTPGTIREKLFF

v_call: TRBV20-1
d_call: -
j_call: TRBJ1-2
clone_size: once
cdr3_nt: TGCAGTGCTAGTGGCGGAAACTATGGCTACACCTTC
cdr3_aa: CSASGGNYGYTF

v_call: TRBV11-3
d_call: TRBD1
j_call: TRBJ2-5
clone_size: -
cdr3_nt: TGTGCCAGCAGCACAACAGGGGGCGCGGAGACCCAGTACTTC
cdr3_aa: CASSTTGGAETQYF

v_call: TRBV4-3
d_call: -
j_call: TRBJ1-3
clone_size: once
cdr3_nt: TGCGCCAGCAGCCAAGATCACCTCGGGTCTGGAAACACCATATATTTT
cdr3_aa: CASSQDHLGSGNTIYF

v_call: TRBV27
d_call: TRBD1
j_call: TRBJ1-2
clone_size: -
cdr3_nt: TGTGCCAGCAAGACCGGCAGGGGGCTTGGCTACACCTTC
cdr3_aa: CASKTGRGLGYTF

v_call: TRBV11-2
d_call: -
j_call: TRBJ2-1
clone_size: -
cdr3_nt: TGTGCCAGCAGCCCCCCGGGATCCTACAATGAGCAGTTCTTC
cdr3_aa: CASSPPGSYNEQFF

v_call: TRBV19
d_call: -
j_call: TRBJ2-2
clone_size: -
cdr3_nt: TGTGCCAGTAGCCGGGACCCGAGGACCGGGGAGCTGTTTTTT
cdr3_aa: CASSRDPRTGELFF

v_call: TRBV5-1
d_call: -
j_call: TRBJ2-1
clone_size: once
cdr3_nt: TGCGCCAGCAGTCTCCTGGGGGGCCTTTACAATGAGCAGTTCTTC
cdr3_aa: CASSLLGGLYNEQFF

v_call: TRBV6-2/TRBV6-3
d_call: TRBD1
j_call: TRBJ1-2
clone_size: -
cdr3_nt: TGTGCCAGCAGTTACTCGGGGACAGGGGGCCCGGATGGCTACACCTTC
cdr3_aa: CASSYSGTGGPDGYTF

v_call: TRBV4-3
d_call: TRBD1
j_call: TRBJ1-2
clone_size: -
cdr3_nt: TGCGCCAGCAGCCAAGAACGGACAGGGTATGGCTACACCTTC
cdr3_aa: CASSQERTGYGYTF

v_call: TRBV4-2
d_call: -
j_call: TRBJ1-2
clone_size: -
cdr3_nt: TGTGCCAGCAGCCAAGACGAGAGTTCCTATGGCTACACCTTC
cdr3_aa: CASSQDESSYGYTF

v_call: TRBV6-5
d_call: -
j_call: TRBJ1-2
clone_size: -
cdr3_nt: TGTGCCAGCAGTCTTGATAGGGGTTATGGCTACACCTTC
cdr3_aa: CASSLDRGYGYTF

v_call: TRBV5-1
d_call: -
j_call: TRBJ2-3
clone_size: -
cdr3_nt: TGCGCCAGCAGCTTGGCCGGGGCTAGCACAGATACGCAGTATTTT
cdr3_aa: CASSLAGASTDTQYF

v_call: TRBV7-3
d_call: -
j_call: TRBJ2-2
clone_size: -
cdr3_nt: TGTGCCAGCAGCAACTTAAGGAGGGGGAGGGCCGGGGAGCTGTTTTTT
cdr3_aa: CASSNLRRGRAGELFF

v_call: TRBV18
d_call: -
j_call: TRBJ1-1
clone_size: -
cdr3_nt: TGTGCCAGCTCACCGACTAATGGGGAGTTCTCTGAAGCTTTCTTT
cdr3_aa: CASSPTNGEFSEAFF

v_call: TRBV18
d_call: -
j_call: TRBJ2-1
clone_size: -
cdr3_nt: TGTGCCAGCTCACCATCCCCGATGAGAGAGCAGTTCTTC
cdr3_aa: CASSPSPMREQFF

v_call: TRBV21-1
d_call: -
j_call: TRBJ1-2
clone_size: -
cdr3_nt: TGTGCCAGCAGCGGGTCGGTCGGGGAGAACTGCTATGGCTACACCTTC
cdr3_aa: CASSGSVGENCYGYTF

v_call: TRBV19
d_call: -
j_call: TRBJ2-2
clone_size: -
cdr3_nt: TGTGCCGGCCTATCGGCGATCGGGGAGCTGTTTTTT
cdr3_aa: CAGLSAIGELFF

v_call: TRBV5-6
d_call: TRBD1
j_call: TRBJ1-1
clone_size: -
cdr3_nt: TGTGCCAGCAGCTTCAGGGGGCACTCGAACACTGAAGCTTTCTTT
cdr3_aa: CASSFRGHSNTEAFF

v_call: TRBV10-1
d_call: TRBD1
j_call: TRBJ1-1
clone_size: -
cdr3_nt: TGCGCCAGCAGGGGACAGATGAACACTGAAGCTTTCTTT
cdr3_aa: CASRGQMNTEAFF

v_call: TRBV11-2
d_call: -
j_call: TRBJ2-5
clone_size: -
cdr3_nt: TGTGCCAGCAGCTTAGTCCGGGACGGCCTGGGGGAGACCCAGTACTTC
cdr3_aa: CASSLVRDGLGETQYF

v_call: TRBV27
d_call: -
j_call: TRBJ2-7
clone_size: -
cdr3_nt: TGTGCCAGCAGTTTATTCGGACAGACCTACTACGAGCAGTACTTC
cdr3_aa: CASSLFGQTYYEQYF

v_call: TRBV10-1
d_call: -
j_call: TRBJ2-7
clone_size: -
cdr3_nt: TGCGCCAGCAGTGAAAGTTTTCAGGGGCTCTACGAGCAGTACTTC
cdr3_aa: CASSESFQGLYEQYF

v_call: TRBV2
d_call: -
j_call: TRBJ2-6
clone_size: -
cdr3_nt: TGTGCCAGCAGTGTGAAGGGCTCTGGGGCCAACGTCCTGACTTTC
cdr3_aa: CASSVKGSGANVLTF

v_call: TRBV2
d_call: TRBD1
j_call: TRBJ1-5
clone_size: -
cdr3_nt: TGTGCCAGCAGAGCCGACAGGGCGAATCAGCCCCAGCATTTT
cdr3_aa: CASRADRANQPQHF

v_call: TRBV5-1
d_call: TRBD1
j_call: TRBJ2-7
clone_size: few
cdr3_nt: TGCGCCAGCAGCACCCCTGGACAGGGGGCAAACGAGCAGTACTTC
cdr3_aa: CASSTPGQGANEQYF

v_call: TRBV7-2
d_call: -
j_call: TRBJ2-3
clone_size: -
cdr3_nt: TGTGCCAGCAGCTTAGAGTTTAGTGGAGATACGCAGTATTTT
cdr3_aa: CASSLEFSGDTQYF

v_call: TRBV10-1
d_call: -
j_call: TRBJ1-1
clone_size: -
cdr3_nt: TGCGCCAGCAGGAGAGGGCCCGGTTCTGAAGCTTTCTTT
cdr3_aa: CASRRGPGSEAFF

v_call: TRBV5-1
d_call: -
j_call: TRBJ1-6
clone_size: once
cdr3_nt: TGCGCCAGCAGCTTGGACGCGAGCTCCTATAATTCACCCCTCCACTTT
cdr3_aa: CASSLDASSYNSPLHF

v_call: TRBV5-1
d_call: TRBD1
j_call: TRBJ1-2
clone_size: -
cdr3_nt: TGCGCCAGCAGCTTCCAGGGGGACTATGGCTACACCTTC
cdr3_aa: CASSFQGDYGYTF

v_call: TRBV19
d_call: TRBD2
j_call: TRBJ2-5
clone_size: -
cdr3_nt: TGTGCCAGTAGTATAGGCGGACTAGCGGGAGTTCGGGAGACCCAGTACTTC
cdr3_aa: CASSIGGLAGVRETQYF

v_call: TRBV2
d_call: TRBD1
j_call: TRBJ1-2
clone_size: -
cdr3_nt: TGTGCCAGCAGTGAGGGGACAGGGGGTTTATTCTCAAGCTACACCTTC
cdr3_aa: CASSEGTGGLFSSYTF

v_call: TRBV19
d_call: TRBD1
j_call: TRBJ1-5
clone_size: few
cdr3_nt: TGTGCCAGTAACAGGGACAGGGGGTCCAATCAGCCCCAGCATTTT
cdr3_aa: CASNRDRGSNQPQHF